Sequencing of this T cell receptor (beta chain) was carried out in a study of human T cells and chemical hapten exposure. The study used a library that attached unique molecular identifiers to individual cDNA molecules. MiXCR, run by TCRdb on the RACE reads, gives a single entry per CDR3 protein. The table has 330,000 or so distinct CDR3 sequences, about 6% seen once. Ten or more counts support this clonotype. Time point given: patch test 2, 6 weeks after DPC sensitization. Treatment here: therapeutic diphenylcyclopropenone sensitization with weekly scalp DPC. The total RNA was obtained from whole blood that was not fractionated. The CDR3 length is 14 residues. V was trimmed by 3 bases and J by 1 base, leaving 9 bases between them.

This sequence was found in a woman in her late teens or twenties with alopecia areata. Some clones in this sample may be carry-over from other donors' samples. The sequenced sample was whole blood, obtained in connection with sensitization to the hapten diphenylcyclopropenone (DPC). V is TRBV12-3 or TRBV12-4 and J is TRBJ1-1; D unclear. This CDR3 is CASSFVTENTEAFF. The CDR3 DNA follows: TGTGCCAGCAGTTTCGTAACAGAGAACACTGAAGCTTTCTTT.